These 10 T cell receptor beta chains share one sample of origin, sequenced in a study of cytomegalovirus exposure and HLA in healthy donors. With 60 Vbeta and 13 Jbeta primers, the PCR was carried out. Sequencing was performed with immunoSEQ multiplex PCR; in TCRdb, only in-frame clones are kept and a portion is missing. The repertoire holds 200,000 to 250,000 clones, with around 81% as singletons. Sequenced input: PBMCs. The receptor source for this set is a woman aged 60-75 years in good health and CMV-seropositive.

The chain couples TRBV15 to TRBJ1-1; 8 bases fit TRBD1. V lost 5 bases and J lost 7; bases outside the gene matches: 9. Germline lookup yields CDR1 LNHNV and CDR2 YYDKDF (reference sequence). The CDR3 is 14 amino acids. The CDR3 sequence: CATSLRTGQIEAFF. The CDR3 DNA reads as TGTGCCACCAGCTTACGGACAGGGCAGATTGAAGCTTTCTTT.

The chain combines TRBV6-1 with TRBJ2-4, with D tentatively TRBD1 (6 bases). Germline CDR1 is MNHNS and CDR2 is SASEGT. The germline V and J ends were trimmed by 1 base and 3 bases, with 10 bases remaining between them. This CDR3 is built from 15 residues. CDR3 coding DNA: TGTGCCAGCAGTGAAGAGGGGGAAGACAAAAACATTCAGTACTTC. This sequence encodes CASSEEGEDKNIQYF.

The V call is TRBV5-1, the J call TRBJ2-6, with D possibly matching TRBD1 (6 bases). The CDR3 has 17 amino acids. Germline CDR1 reads SGHRS; CDR2 reads YFSETQ. Trimming stripped 2 bases from V and 0 bases from J, with 12 bases between. In DNA, the CDR3 is TGCGCCAGCAGCTTTAGACAGGCTGGCTCTGGGGCCAACGTCCTGACTTTC. Translation: CASSFRQAGSGANVLTF.

V gene TRBV27 combines with J gene TRBJ2-1; D is possibly TRBD1 (6 bases). Trimming took 10 bases from V and 8 from J, leaving 18 bases between them. CDR3 length: 13 amino acids. CDR1 is MNHEY, CDR2 SMNVEV, per germline (reference sequence). CDR3 nucleotides: TGTGCCACAGGAGCAGGGGTGAGAGATGAGCAGTTCTTC. Translating it yields CATGAGVRDEQFF.

A few counts support this clone. The J gene is TRBJ1-2, the V gene TRBV19; D perhaps matches TRBD1 (5 bases). Germline loops: CDR1 LNHDA, CDR2 SQIVND (reference sequence). CDR3 length equals 13 residues. V was pared by 3 bases and J by 3 bases, with 8 bases between. For the CDR3, the DNA is TGTGCCAGTAGTATGGACATCTACTATGGCTACACCTTC. Its protein is CASSMDIYYGYTF. Drawing the rest from reference TRBV19 and TRBJ1-2, the complete variable domain is DGGITQSPKYLFRKEGQNVTLSCEQNLNHDAMYWYRQDPGQGLRLIYYSQIVNDFQKGDIAEGYSVSREKKESFPLTVTSAQKNPTAFYLCASSMDIYYGYTFGSGTRLTVV.

This clone appeared a few times. The chain uses TRBV6-1 and TRBJ2-1, with TRBD1 matching 7 bases. CDR3 length: 12 residues. Per the germline V gene, CDR1 is MNHNS and CDR2 is SASEGT. J gave up 7 bases and V 4 bases, and 1 base lay outside the gene matches. The CDR3: CASSVTGNEQFF. The CDR3 nucleotides read TGTGCCAGCAGTGTGACAGGGAATGAGCAGTTCTTC.

This rearrangement joins TRBV6-1 to TRBJ2-5; 9 positions agree with TRBD2. Trimming removed 4 bases from V and 4 bases from J; junction bases left unmatched: 4. The CDR3 has 14 amino acids. The germline V gene has CDR1 MNHNS and CDR2 SASEGT. CDR3 coding DNA: TGTGCCAGCAGTGCAGGACTAGCGCGAGAGACCCAGTACTTC. Translated: CASSAGLARETQYF.

The rearrangement uses TRBV6-1 and TRBJ1-3, with a weak D call TRBD1 (6 bases). CDR1 is MNHNS, CDR2 SASEGT, per germline. The CDR3 loop spans 16 amino acids. V lost 2 bases, J lost 3 bases, and 14 bases lay in between. CDR3 nucleotides: TGTGCCAGCAGTGAATTAAGGGGGACGTATGGAAACACCATATATTTT. Its protein product is CASSELRGTYGNTIYF.

Only a few counts were recorded for this clone. The chain couples TRBV5-1 to TRBJ2-7, with D possibly matching TRBD2 (6 bases). V lost 0 bases and J 3 bases, leaving 13 bases between the germline ends. The CDR3 sequence is 15 residues long. Germline CDR1 reads SGHRS; CDR2 reads YFSETQ. Here the CDR3 reads CASSLGGDSSYEQYF. CDR3 coding DNA: TGCGCCAGCAGCTTGGGGGGGGATTCTAGCTACGAGCAGTACTTC. Using reference TRBV5-1 and TRBJ2-7 for the parts outside the CDR3, the full variable domain is KAGVTQTPRYLIKTRGQQVTLSCSPISGHRSVSWYQQTPGQGLQFLFEYFSETQRNKGNFPGRFSGRQFSNSRSEMNVSTLELGDSALYLCASSLGGDSSYEQYFGPGTRLTVT.

The CDR3 sequence is CASSVSRQGAGETQYF. In DNA form, the CDR3 reads TGTGCCAGCAGCGTTAGTCGACAGGGGGCGGGAGAGACCCAGTACTTC. V is TRBV9 and J is TRBJ2-5; 10 nucleotides align to TRBD1. Looked up from germline, CDR1 is SGDLS and CDR2 is YYNGEE. J was trimmed by 4 bases and V by 2 bases; bases with no gene match: 8. This CDR3 comprises 16 residues.